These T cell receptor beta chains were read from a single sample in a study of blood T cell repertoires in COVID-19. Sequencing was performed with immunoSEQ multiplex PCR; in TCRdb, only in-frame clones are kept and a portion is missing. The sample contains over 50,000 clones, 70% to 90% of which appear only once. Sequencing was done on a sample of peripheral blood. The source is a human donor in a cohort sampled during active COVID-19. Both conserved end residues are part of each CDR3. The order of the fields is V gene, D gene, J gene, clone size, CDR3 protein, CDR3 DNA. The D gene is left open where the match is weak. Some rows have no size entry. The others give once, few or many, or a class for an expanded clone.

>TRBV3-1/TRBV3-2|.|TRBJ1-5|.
CASSHSGNQPQHF
TGTGCCAGCAGCCACTCAGGCAATCAGCCCCAGCATTTT
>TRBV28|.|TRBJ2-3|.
CASSLRGNTDTQYF
TGTGCCAGCAGTTTAAGAGGGAACACAGATACGCAGTATTTT
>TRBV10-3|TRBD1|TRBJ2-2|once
CAIRKTGGFQISTGELFF
TGTGCCATCAGGAAGACAGGGGGCTTCCAGATTTCGACCGGGGAGCTGTTTTTT
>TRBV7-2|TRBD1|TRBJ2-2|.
CASSLKINRGSNTGELFF
TGTGCCAGCAGCTTAAAAATAAACAGGGGGTCGAACACCGGGGAGCTGTTTTTT
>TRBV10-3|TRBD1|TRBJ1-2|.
CAISETGTGISYGYTF
TGTGCCATCAGTGAGACCGGGACAGGGATCTCCTATGGCTACACCTTC
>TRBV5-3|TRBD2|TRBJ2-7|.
CARSLREVPYEQYF
TGTGCCAGAAGCTTACGGGAGGTCCCCTACGAGCAGTACTTC
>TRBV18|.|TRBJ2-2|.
CASSPGISGNTGELFF
TGTGCCAGCTCACCAGGGATTAGCGGGAACACCGGGGAGCTGTTTTTT
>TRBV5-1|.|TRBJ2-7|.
CASTLVGDPSEGAHF
TGCGCCAGCACCCTGGTTGGGGACCCTAGCGAGGGTGCTCACTTC
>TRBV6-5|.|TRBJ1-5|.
CASSRSDSYNQPQHF
TGTGCCAGCAGCCGTTCCGACAGCTACAATCAGCCCCAGCATTTT
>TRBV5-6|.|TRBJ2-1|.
CASTYLASYNEQFF
TGTGCCAGCACCTACCTAGCCTCCTACAATGAGCAGTTCTTC
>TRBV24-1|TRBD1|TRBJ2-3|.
CATSDTTGGPDTQYF
TGTGCCACCAGTGACACGACAGGGGGTCCCGATACGCAGTATTTT
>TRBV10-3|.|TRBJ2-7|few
CAISEDDWYEQYF
TGTGCCATCAGTGAGGATGACTGGTACGAGCAGTACTTC
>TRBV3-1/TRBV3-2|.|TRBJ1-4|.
CASSHLVRGSNEKLFF
TGTGCCAGCAGCCACTTGGTACGGGGTTCTAATGAAAAACTGTTTTTT
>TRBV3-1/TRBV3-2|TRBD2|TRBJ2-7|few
CASSQSEYRRGSGAYEQYF
TGTGCCAGCAGCCAATCCGAATACCGACGGGGGAGCGGGGCCTACGAGCAGTACTTC
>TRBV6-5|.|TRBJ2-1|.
CASSPRNNEQFF
TGTGCCAGCAGTCCCAGGAACAATGAGCAGTTCTTC
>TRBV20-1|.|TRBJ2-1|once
CSAFPYNEQFF
TGCAGTGCTTTCCCTTACAATGAGCAGTTCTTC
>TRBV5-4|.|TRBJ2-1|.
CASSTSVSLADEQFF
TGTGCCAGCAGCACCTCGGTTAGCTTGGCCGATGAGCAGTTCTTC
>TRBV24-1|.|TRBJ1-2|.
CATSSRGSMGYTF
TGTGCCACCAGTTCCAGGGGATCGATGGGCTACACCTTC
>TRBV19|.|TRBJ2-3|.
CASSAGAHHTDTQYF
TGTGCCAGTAGTGCTGGGGCCCATCACACAGATACGCAGTATTTT
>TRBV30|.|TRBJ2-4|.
CAWSEGWGGKNIQYF
TGTGCCTGGAGTGAAGGCTGGGGAGGCAAAAACATTCAGTACTTC
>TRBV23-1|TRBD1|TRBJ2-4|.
CASSQWIRGLGENIQYF
TGCGCCAGCAGTCAATGGATCAGGGGGCTTGGGGAAAACATTCAGTACTTC
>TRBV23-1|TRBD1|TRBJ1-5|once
CASSQSWDRGWEHF
TGCGCCAGCAGTCAATCATGGGACAGGGGATGGGAACATTTT
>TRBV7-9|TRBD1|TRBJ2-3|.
CAMRGPNTDTQYF
TGTGCCATGAGGGGGCCGAACACAGATACGCAGTATTTT
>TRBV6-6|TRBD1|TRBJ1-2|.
CASGTGTIYGYTF
TGTGCCAGCGGGACAGGGACCATCTATGGCTACACCTTC
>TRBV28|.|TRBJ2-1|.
CASSQYSYNEQFF
TGTGCCAGCAGTCAGTACTCCTACAATGAGCAGTTCTTC
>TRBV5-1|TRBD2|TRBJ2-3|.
CASTPPSGRATDTQYF
TGCGCCAGCACCCCACCGAGCGGGAGGGCTACAGATACGCAGTATTTT
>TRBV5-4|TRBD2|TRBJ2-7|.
CASSLGGTSSYEQYF
TGTGCCAGCAGCTTGGGAGGGACTAGCTCCTACGAGCAGTACTTC
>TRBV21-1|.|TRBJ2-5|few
CASSKAGQMTSGGAQETQYF
TGTGCCAGCAGCAAGGCGGGACAGATGACTAGCGGGGGGGCTCAAGAGACCCAGTACTTC
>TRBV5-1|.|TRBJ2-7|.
CASSLGQGRDEQYF
TGCGCCAGCAGCTTGGGTCAGGGAAGGGACGAGCAGTACTTC
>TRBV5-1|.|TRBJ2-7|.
CASSPELEGAVHEQYF
TGCGCCAGCAGCCCTGAATTGGAAGGGGCGGTACACGAGCAGTACTTC
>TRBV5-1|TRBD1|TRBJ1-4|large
CASSLGTVPNEKLFF
TGCGCCAGCAGCCTGGGGACAGTCCCTAATGAAAAACTGTTTTTT
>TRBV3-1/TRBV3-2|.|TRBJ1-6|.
CASSPQGPYNSPLHF
TGTGCCAGCAGCCCCCAGGGGCCCTATAATTCACCCCTCCACTTT